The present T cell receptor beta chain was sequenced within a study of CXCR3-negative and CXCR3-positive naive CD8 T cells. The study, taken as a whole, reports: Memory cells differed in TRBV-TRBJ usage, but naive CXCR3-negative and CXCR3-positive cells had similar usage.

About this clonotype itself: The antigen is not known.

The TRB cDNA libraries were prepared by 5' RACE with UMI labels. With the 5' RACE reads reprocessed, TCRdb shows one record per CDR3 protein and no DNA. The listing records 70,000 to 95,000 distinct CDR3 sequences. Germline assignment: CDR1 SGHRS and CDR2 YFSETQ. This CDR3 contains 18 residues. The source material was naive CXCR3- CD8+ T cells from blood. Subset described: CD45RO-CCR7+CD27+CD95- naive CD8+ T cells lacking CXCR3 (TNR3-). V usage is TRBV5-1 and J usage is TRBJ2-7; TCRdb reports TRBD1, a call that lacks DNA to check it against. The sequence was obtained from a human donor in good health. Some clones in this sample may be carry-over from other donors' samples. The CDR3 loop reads CASSLISFRDREGYEQYF.